The following is a T cell receptor beta chain sequence with its context. Its antigen remains unknown. The sample originates from a study of shared clonotypes between healthy human individuals. Here immunoSEQ multiplex PCR was the method, and the copy in TCRdb shows in-frame clones only, minus some. The sample consists of about 1,900,000 clones, roughly 94% of them appearing once. CDR3 length: 16 amino acids. Trimming cost V 7 bases and J 2 bases, with 18 bases left between them. Per the germline V gene, CDR1 is LNHDA and CDR2 is SQIVND (reference sequence). Cells designated naive CD8 were CD45RO-negative and were positively selected for CCR7, with terminally differentiated effector memory CD45RA+ cells excluded. The study, taken as a whole, reports: Clonotype sharing among donors was expected to depend on sequencing depth. The sharing of 5% to 6.5% of naive CD4 clonotypes was seen across a few donors.

This clonotype was obtained from a man between 18 and 35 years old in good health. The chain is built from TRBV19 and TRBJ2-1; maybe TRBD2 (5 bases). Sequencing was carried out using naive CD8+ T cells sorted from blood. The CDR3 DNA follows: TGTGCCAGTACTCCCTCGTCGGGGAACCCCTACAATGAGCAGTTCTTC. Protein product: CASTPSSGNPYNEQFF. The variable domain in full, completed from reference TRBV19 and TRBJ2-1, reads DGGITQSPKYLFRKEGQNVTLSCEQNLNHDAMYWYRQDPGQGLRLIYYSQIVNDFQKGDIAEGYSVSREKKESFPLTVTSAQKNPTAFYLCASTPSSGNPYNEQFFGPGTRLTVL.